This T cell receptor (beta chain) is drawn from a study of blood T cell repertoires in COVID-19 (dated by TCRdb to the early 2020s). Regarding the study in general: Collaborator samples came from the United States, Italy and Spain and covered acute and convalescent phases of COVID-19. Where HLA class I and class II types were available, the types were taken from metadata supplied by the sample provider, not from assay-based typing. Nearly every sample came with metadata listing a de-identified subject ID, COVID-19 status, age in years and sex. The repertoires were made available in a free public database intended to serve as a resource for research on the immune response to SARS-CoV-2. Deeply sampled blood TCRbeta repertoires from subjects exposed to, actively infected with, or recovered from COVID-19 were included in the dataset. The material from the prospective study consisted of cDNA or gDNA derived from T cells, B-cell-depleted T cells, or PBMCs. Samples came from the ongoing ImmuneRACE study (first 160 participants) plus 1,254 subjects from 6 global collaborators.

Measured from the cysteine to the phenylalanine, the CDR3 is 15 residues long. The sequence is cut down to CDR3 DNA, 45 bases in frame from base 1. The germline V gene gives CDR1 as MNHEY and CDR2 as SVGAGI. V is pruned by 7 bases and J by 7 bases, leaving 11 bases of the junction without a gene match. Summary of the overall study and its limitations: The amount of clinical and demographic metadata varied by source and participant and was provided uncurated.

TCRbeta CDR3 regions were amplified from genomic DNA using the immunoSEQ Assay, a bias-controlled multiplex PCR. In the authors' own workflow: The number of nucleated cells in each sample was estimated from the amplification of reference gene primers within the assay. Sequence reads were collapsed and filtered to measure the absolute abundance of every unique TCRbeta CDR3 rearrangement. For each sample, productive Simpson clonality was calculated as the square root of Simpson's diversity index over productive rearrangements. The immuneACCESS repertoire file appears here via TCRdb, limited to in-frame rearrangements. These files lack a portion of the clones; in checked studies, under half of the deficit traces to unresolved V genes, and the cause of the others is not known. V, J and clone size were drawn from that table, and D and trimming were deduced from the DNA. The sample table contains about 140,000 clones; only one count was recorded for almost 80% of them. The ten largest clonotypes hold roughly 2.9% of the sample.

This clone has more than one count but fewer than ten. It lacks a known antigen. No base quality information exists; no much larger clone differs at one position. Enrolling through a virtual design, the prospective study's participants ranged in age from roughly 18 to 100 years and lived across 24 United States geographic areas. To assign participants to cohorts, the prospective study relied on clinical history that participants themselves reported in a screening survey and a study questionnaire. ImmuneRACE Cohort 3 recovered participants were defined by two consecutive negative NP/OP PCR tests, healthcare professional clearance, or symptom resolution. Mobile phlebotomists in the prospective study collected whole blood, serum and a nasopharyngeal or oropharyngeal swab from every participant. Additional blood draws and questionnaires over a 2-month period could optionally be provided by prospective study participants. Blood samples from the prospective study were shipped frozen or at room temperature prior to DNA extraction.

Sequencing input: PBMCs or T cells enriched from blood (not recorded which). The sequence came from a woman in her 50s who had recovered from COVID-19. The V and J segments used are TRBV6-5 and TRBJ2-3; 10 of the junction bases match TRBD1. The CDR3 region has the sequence CASTNSRDRGYTQYF. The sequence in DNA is TGTGCCAGCACCAATAGCCGGGACAGGGGCTATACGCAGTATTTT.